The 30 T cell receptor beta chains below come from one sample, sequenced in a study of esophageal squamous cell carcinoma under preoperative chemotherapy. Time point specified: before preoperative PTX-NDP chemotherapy. TCRdb independently ran MiXCR on the PCR reads; one entry per CDR3 protein. The profile shows around 15,000 distinct CDR3 sequences, approximately 57% of them singletons. This specimen was acquired from a patient given preoperative chemotherapy. The origin of the receptors is a human donor with esophageal squamous cell carcinoma. The donor label of this sample is uncertain.

The chain links TRBV6-1 to TRBJ2-1, with D possibly being TRBD1 or TRBD2 (6 bases each). Germline CDR1 and CDR2: MNHNS and SASEGT. V lost 5 bases to trimming and J lost 6 bases, with 14 bases between them. The CDR3 is made up of 14 amino acids. The DNA for the CDR3 is TGTGCCAGCAGTCCCGGGGGCAGCTCCAATGAGCAGTTCTTC. Its translation: CASSPGGSSNEQFF.

The chain combines TRBV9 with TRBJ2-5, with D perhaps TRBD2 (6 bases). The DNA end lines up better with TRBJ2-1; the J call may be wrong. Germline V gene sequence: CDR1 SGDLS, CDR2 YYNGEE. The CDR3 extends over 15 amino acids. CDR3: CASTSRDFPYNEQFF. The CDR3 nucleotides are TGTGCCAGCACCTCGCGGGACTTCCCCTACAATGAGCAGTTCTTC.

Points on this clonotype: Mismatch with germline at one junction end may stem from a read error. V usage is TRBV6-5 and J usage is TRBJ2-2, with a possible D match to TRBD2 (5 bases). TRBJ2-3 matches the DNA end more closely, so the J call is doubtful. Germline V lookup: CDR1 MNHEY, CDR2 SVGAGI. There are 14 residues in the CDR3. The CDR3 sequence is CASGWAGSTETQYF. The CDR3 DNA reads as TGTGCCAGCGGTTGGGCTGGGAGCACAGAGACGCAGTATTTT.

The chain combines TRBV6-1 with TRBJ2-1; a weak D match, TRBD2 (6 bases). The end of the DNA aligns better with TRBJ2-7, so the J call may be wrong. The CDR3 is 14 amino acids. Germline CDR1 MNHNS, CDR2 SASEGT. The CDR3 sequence is CASSELGSGYEQYF. For the CDR3, the DNA is TGTGCCAGCAGTGAATTAGGTAGCGGTTACGAGCAGTACTTC.

The V call is TRBV6-1, the J call TRBJ2-3, with D possibly TRBD2 on 5 matching bases. Germline CDR1 MNHNS, CDR2 SASEGT. Trimming pared 5 bases from V and 5 bases from J, leaving 20 bases between. The CDR3 has 16 residues. The CDR3 nucleotides are TGTGCCAGCAGTCGCCACGAGGGCCACGGCGAAGATACGCAGTATTTT. Its protein is CASSRHEGHGEDTQYF.

This clonotype was seen just once. V gene TRBV6-1 combines with J gene TRBJ2-7, with D uncertain. Germline V gene lookup returns CDR1 MNHNS and CDR2 SASEGT. The V end lost 3 bases, the J end lost 4 bases, and 1 base lay between the germline ends. This CDR3 is 10 amino acids long. The CDR3 protein is CASSDYEQYF. In DNA, the CDR3 is TGTGCCAGCAGTGATTACGAGCAGTACTTC.

This chain links TRBV7-2 with TRBJ2-1, with 7 nucleotides matching TRBD1. This CDR3 region has 15 residues. The J segment lost 5 bases and the V segment lost 5 bases, leaving 9 bases of the junction unmatched. CDR1 is SGHTA, CDR2 FQGNSA, per germline. The CDR3 sequence: CASSPRGQRNNEQFF. CDR3 nucleotides: TGTGCCAGCAGCCCAAGGGGACAGAGGAACAATGAGCAGTTCTTC.

A single count supports this clonotype. The V and J genes are TRBV10-3 and TRBJ2-2; TRBD1 agrees at 7 bases. V lost 9 bases to trimming and J lost 13 bases; unmatched junction nucleotides: 14. Per the germline V gene, CDR1 is ENHRY and CDR2 is SYGVKD. The CDR3 consists of 13 residues. The CDR3 reads CAIQGDGTDALFF. In DNA form, the CDR3 reads TGTGCCATTCAGGGGGATGGCACCGATGCGCTGTTTTTT.

Details on this clonotype: Relative to the germline gene, one junction end is altered; a read error may explain this. This chain joins TRBV6-1 and TRBJ2-3; the D call may be TRBD1 or TRBD2 (5 bases each). Germline V gives CDR1 MNHNS, CDR2 SASEGT. The CDR3 covers 15 residues. The CDR3 is CASGDAWGGPDTQYF. CDR3 DNA: TGTGCCAGCGGGGATGCGTGGGGCGGGCCAGATACGCAGTATTTC.

This clonotype was observed a few times. The rearrangement links TRBV7-8 to TRBJ2-7; D gene ambiguous. V was trimmed by 0 bases and J by 6 bases, leaving 15 bases between them. Germline assignment: CDR1 SGHVS and CDR2 FQNEAQ. CDR3 length: 15 residues. The CDR3 coding sequence is TGTGCCAGCAGCTTAGCTACCCCCGAGAAGGGCGAGCAGTACTTC. Translated: CASSLATPEKGEQYF.

This clonotype is termed medium-sized (0.01 to 0.1%). The V call is TRBV6-1, the J call TRBJ2-5, with 9 positions matching TRBD2. This CDR3 has 15 amino acids. V lost 1 base to trimming and J lost 4 bases; unmatched junction nucleotides: 4. Germline CDR1 reads MNHNS; CDR2 reads SASEGT. CDR3 bases: TGTGCCAGCAGTGAAGACGCGGGAGGGCCAGAGACCCAGTACTTC. It specifies CASSEDAGGPETQYF.

This chain connects TRBV10-1 to TRBJ2-1; 10 bases align to TRBD1. The end of the DNA fits TRBJ2-7 better, so the J call may be wrong. The germline V gene encodes CDR1 WNHNN and CDR2 SYGVQD (reference sequence). The CDR3 loop spans 20 amino acids. The CDR3 nucleotides are TGCGCCAGCAGTGAGCATGTCCGGGACAGGGGCCTTGAGCCCCCTACCGAGCAGTACTTC. Translating gives CASSEHVRDRGLEPPTEQYF.

The chain has TRBV6-1 and TRBJ2-2; 7 bases agree with TRBD1. Germline CDR1 reads MNHNS; CDR2 reads SASEGT. There are 15 residues in the CDR3. V lost 6 bases and J lost 13; bases outside the gene matches: 17. The CDR3 sequence is CASRTGQVGTDTLFF. The CDR3 DNA follows: TGTGCCAGCAGAACCGGACAGGTGGGCACCGATACGCTGTTTTTT.

V usage is TRBV4-1 and J usage is TRBJ2-1; possible D gene TRBD2, 6 bases. The V and J ends lost 4 bases and 10 bases respectively, with 14 bases between them. The CDR3 spans 13 residues. CDR1 and CDR2 (germline): MGHRA, YSYEKL. CDR3 protein: CASSLRASGEQFF. DNA for the CDR3: TGCGCCAGCAGCCTCCGGGCCAGCGGGGAGCAGTTCTTC.

This clonotype was seen once. This rearrangement joins TRBV6-1 to TRBJ2-3; 8 bases line up with TRBD1. The germline V gene encodes CDR1 MNHNS and CDR2 SASEGT. J gave up 11 bases and V 6 bases, and 1 base lay outside the gene matches. The CDR3 contains 10 residues. Written as DNA, the CDR3 is TGTGCCAGCAGCGACAGGGGGCAGTATTTT. Encoded protein: CASSDRGQYF.

The chain combines TRBV7-6 with TRBJ2-1, with 8 bases lining up with TRBD2. CDR3 size: 14 residues. V gave up 5 bases and J gave up 10 bases; unmatched junction bases: 10. Per germline, CDR1 SGHVS and CDR2 FNYEAQ. The CDR3: CASSIGRADSEQFF. As DNA, the CDR3 is TGTGCCAGCAGCATCGGGAGGGCCGATAGCGAGCAGTTCTTC.

As concerns this clonotype: The junction and the germline gene differ at one end; a read error may be behind it. V and J are TRBV6-1 and TRBJ2-3, with D possibly TRBD2 on 6 matching bases. Germline CDR1 and CDR2: MNHNS and SASEGT. The CDR3 has 16 residues. CDR3 bases: TGTGCCAGCAGGGGGGGTGGGCAGGGACCCCCAGAGACGCAGTATTTT. Its translation: CASRGGGQGPPETQYF.

This clonotype is judged medium-sized. The chain joins TRBV6-1 to TRBJ1-5; 7 nucleotides line up with TRBD1. CDR1 and CDR2 from the germline V gene are MNHNS and SASEGT. The CDR3 spans 12 residues. V was pared by 10 bases and J by 7 bases, with 7 bases of the junction left unmatched. The CDR3 reads CATDRDDQPQHF. The CDR3 coding sequence is TGTGCCACCGACAGGGATGACCAGCCCCAGCATTTT.

Comment on this clonotype: At one boundary the junction diverges from the germline segment, which might be a read error. The rearrangement joins TRBV10-3 to TRBJ2-3; D is possibly TRBD1 or TRBD2 (5 bases each). Germline values: CDR1 ENHRY, CDR2 SYGVKD. This CDR3 has 15 amino acids. CDR3 sequence reads: CAGSMGFRDADTQYF. The CDR3 DNA reads TGTGCCGGGAGCATGGGGTTCCGGGACGCAGATACCCAGTATTTC.

On this clonotype: One end of the junction does not line up with germline, which may come from a read error. The chain's CDR3 is CAGSGCRDTDTQYF. Here the CDR3 DNA reads TGTGCGGGCAGTGGGTGTCGTGACACAGATACGCAGTATTTC. The rearrangement uses TRBV6-1 and TRBJ2-3; D is ambiguous. From germline, CDR1 is MNHNS and CDR2 SASEGT. CDR3 size: 14 residues.

In the case of this clonotype: At one of its ends the junction is not consistent with the germline gene, which may arise from a read error. V and J are TRBV6-1 and TRBJ2-3, with TRBD2 identical over 8 bases. The CDR3 sequence is 16 residues long. The V gene's germline CDR1 is MNHNS and CDR2 SASEGT. CDR3 amino acids: CANGGNGGGDQDTQYF. The CDR3 nucleotides are TGTGCCAACGGGGGCAACGGGGGGGGCGACCAAGATACGCAGTACTTT.

The CDR3 reads CASSGNGGHGADTQYF. The CDR3 DNA reads as TGTGCCAGCAGTGGCAACGGGGGGCACGGCGCAGATACGCAGTACTTC. The chain uses TRBV6-1 and TRBJ2-3; perhaps TRBD2 as D (7 bases). The closer fit of TRBJ2-7 to the DNA end suggests the J call may be wrong. This CDR3 region has 16 residues. CDR1 and CDR2 (germline): MNHNS, SASEGT.

This clonotype rates as medium-sized. V gene TRBV7-6 combines with J gene TRBJ2-6, with unresolved D. V lost 1 base and J lost 0, with 4 bases in between. Per the germline V gene, CDR1 is SGHVS and CDR2 is FNYEAQ. The CDR3 has 15 residues. The CDR3 DNA sequence: TGTGCCAGCAGCTTAGAAGGCTCTGGGGCCAACGTCCTGACTTTC. Residues: CASSLEGSGANVLTF. The full variable domain, rest sourced from reference TRBV7-6 and TRBJ2-6, is GAGVSQSPRYKVTKRGQDVALRCDPISGHVSLYWYRQALGQGPEFLTYFNYEAQQDKSGLPNDRFSAERPEGSISTLTIQRTEQRDSAMYRCASSLEGSGANVLTFGAGSRLTVL.

The J gene is TRBJ2-1, the V gene TRBV10-3; TRBD2 is a possible D gene (6 bases). The end of the DNA is better explained by TRBJ2-4, so the J call may be wrong. This CDR3 spans 19 amino acids. CDR1 is ENHRY and CDR2 is SYGVKD in the germline V gene. CDR3 sequence (DNA): TGTGCCACGGGTGTATGTGCGGGGCTAGGGGTTTGTGACAAAGAGACTCAGTACTTC. It codes for CATGVCAGLGVCDKETQYF.

This clonotype has at least ten counts. The chain joins TRBV7-2 to TRBJ2-3; tentatively, D is TRBD2 (7 bases). Trimming took 5 bases from V and 3 from J, leaving 15 bases between them. This CDR3 contains 15 residues. Germline CDR1 is SGHTA and CDR2 is FQGNSA. The CDR3 region has the DNA TGTGCCAGCAGCAGCCGGGGGGCCGGGACAGATACGCAGTATTTT. Residues: CASSSRGAGTDTQYF.

The chain combines TRBV6-9 with TRBJ2-7, with D unclear. The CDR3 contains 14 residues. Trimming removed 4 bases at V and 5 bases at J, with 15 bases between. Germline-derived CDR1 and CDR2 are MNHGY and SVAAGI. The CDR3: CASSFPSCQNEQYF. CDR3 in DNA: TGTGCCAGCAGTTTCCCTAGTTGCCAGAACGAGCAGTACTTC.

About this clonotype: An end of the junction does not agree with germline; a read error may underlie this. The chain couples TRBV6-8 to TRBJ2-1; 8 bases line up with TRBD2. The CDR3 has 15 amino acids. Per the germline V gene, CDR1 is MNHGY and CDR2 is SAAAGT. The CDR3 reads CARGPGGGGADTQYF. CDR3 DNA: TGTGCCAGGGGTCCCGGGGGGGGGGGGGCAGATACGCAGTATTTC.

This chain links TRBV6-5 with TRBJ2-3, with no clear D. The V gene's germline CDR1 is MNHEY and CDR2 SVGAGI. This CDR3 is 13 amino acids long. V lost 2 bases, J lost 6 bases, and 9 bases lay in between. In DNA form, the CDR3 reads TGTGCCAGCAGTTACACCCAATCTGATACGCAGTATTTT. Translated, it gives CASSYTQSDTQYF.

The chain joins TRBV6-1 to TRBJ1-1; D is unresolved. The germline V and J ends were trimmed by 4 bases and 1 base, with 13 bases remaining between them. There are 15 residues in the CDR3. CDR1 and CDR2 (germline): MNHNS, SASEGT. Here the CDR3 DNA reads TGTGCCAGCAGTGCCACAGCTCGGGCGAACACTGAAGCTTTCTTT. Translation: CASSATARANTEAFF.

This chain connects TRBV11-2 to TRBJ2-5; D is unclear. The CDR3 sequence is 14 residues long. Per germline, CDR1 SGHAT and CDR2 FQNNGV. V shed 4 bases and J shed 4 bases, with 13 bases lying between them. The CDR3 sequence: CASSSLREGETQYF. CDR3 sequence (DNA): TGTGCCAGCAGCTCGCTCCGAGAAGGAGAGACCCAGTACTTC.